Listed below are T cell receptor beta chains from one sample, sequenced in a study of blood T cell repertoires in COVID-19. Produced via immunoSEQ multiplex PCR; TCRdb's table is partial and in-frame only. The top ten hold 9.2% of the sample, which has roughly 68,000 clones, around 80% seen once. The sequenced sample was peripheral blood. These receptors were taken from a human donor in a cohort sampled during active COVID-19. Both conserved end residues are part of each CDR3. A D gene is named only where the DNA matches it firmly. Clone size is given for some rows only: seen once, a few or many times, or a class if the clone is expanded.

clone size: .
D gene: .
J gene: TRBJ1-3
V gene: TRBV11-2
CDR3 protein: CASSLVEPSGNTIYF
CDR3 DNA: TGTGCCAGCAGCTTAGTGGAGCCCTCTGGAAACACCATATATTTT

clone size: .
D gene: .
J gene: TRBJ1-6
V gene: TRBV3-1/TRBV3-2
CDR3 protein: CASSQDSPNSPLHF
CDR3 DNA: TGTGCCAGCAGCCAAGATTCCCCGAATTCACCCCTCCACTTT

clone size: .
D gene: .
J gene: TRBJ2-1
V gene: TRBV7-8
CDR3 protein: CASSFERAPSYNEQFF
CDR3 DNA: TGTGCCAGCAGCTTCGAGCGGGCACCCTCCTACAATGAGCAGTTCTTC

clone size: .
D gene: .
J gene: TRBJ1-1
V gene: TRBV28
CDR3 protein: CASSLGGGEAFF
CDR3 DNA: TGTGCCAGCAGTTTAGGCGGCGGTGAAGCTTTCTTT

clone size: .
D gene: TRBD1
J gene: TRBJ2-5
V gene: TRBV28
CDR3 protein: CASSGTGGAKTQYF
CDR3 DNA: TGTGCCAGCAGTGGGACAGGGGGCGCGAAGACCCAGTACTTC

clone size: .
D gene: .
J gene: TRBJ1-2
V gene: TRBV4-1
CDR3 protein: CASSQGGDGYTF
CDR3 DNA: TGCGCCAGCAGCCAAGGGGGGGATGGCTACACCTTC

clone size: .
D gene: .
J gene: TRBJ2-2
V gene: TRBV6-5
CDR3 protein: CASRGQIRELFF
CDR3 DNA: TGTGCCAGCAGAGGACAGATCCGGGAGCTGTTTTTT

clone size: .
D gene: .
J gene: TRBJ2-3
V gene: TRBV6-1
CDR3 protein: CASSEQRDFHGQYF
CDR3 DNA: TGTGCCAGCAGTGAACAAAGGGACTTCCATGGGCAGTATTTT

clone size: few
D gene: TRBD2
J gene: TRBJ2-1
V gene: TRBV5-1
CDR3 protein: CASSLSGGSNEQFF
CDR3 DNA: TGCGCCAGCAGCTTGTCGGGGGGTTCGAATGAGCAGTTCTTC

clone size: .
D gene: TRBD2
J gene: TRBJ2-1
V gene: TRBV7-9
CDR3 protein: CASSLDGTSGRSYNEQFF
CDR3 DNA: TGTGCCAGCAGCTTAGATGGGACTAGCGGGAGATCCTACAATGAGCAGTTCTTC

clone size: .
D gene: TRBD1
J gene: TRBJ1-2
V gene: TRBV7-9
CDR3 protein: CASSRLPDREYGYTF
CDR3 DNA: TGTGCCAGCAGCCGACTCCCGGACAGGGAATATGGCTACACCTTC

clone size: .
D gene: .
J gene: TRBJ1-2
V gene: TRBV10-3
CDR3 protein: CAISEAQDGYTF
CDR3 DNA: TGTGCCATCAGTGAGGCCCAGGATGGCTACACCTTC